Listed below are T cell receptor beta chains from one sample, sequenced in a study of naive and memory T cell subsets. Each CDR3 protein is one row after TCRdb ran MiXCR on the 5' RACE reads. The sample carries roughly 48,000 distinct CDR3 sequences, approximately 4.5% recorded once. These receptors all come from a female donor in good health. The CDR3 runs from the conserved cysteine through the conserved F or W. A D gene is named only where the DNA matches it firmly. Rows may omit the clone size; those that give it use once, few, many or a size class.

>few|11|TRBV12-3/TRBV12-4|TRBJ2-1|TRBD1
TGTGCCAGCAGTCTTGGACAGGATCGGCTCTTC
CASSLGQDRLF
>many|16|TRBV6-5|TRBJ2-1|NA
TGTGCCAGCAGCCGACCGACCGTGAGCTCCTACAATGAGCAGTTCTTC
CASSRPTVSSYNEQFF
>NA|16|TRBV5-1|TRBJ2-5|NA
TGCGCCAGCAGCTGGCCCCTAGCAGAAAACCAAGAGACCCAGTACTTC
CASSWPLAENQETQYF
>many|14|TRBV2|TRBJ1-2|TRBD1
TGTGCCAGCGCCTGGGCAGGGGGAAACTATGGCTACACCTTC
CASAWAGGNYGYTF
>many|15|TRBV4-1|TRBJ2-7|TRBD2
TGCGCCAGCAGCCACCCGGCTAGCGGGGCCTACGAGCAGTACTTC
CASSHPASGAYEQYF
>many|15|TRBV5-4|TRBJ2-7|TRBD2
TGTGCCAGCACTATTAAAGCGGGAGGGCGATACGAGCAGTACTTC
CASTIKAGGRYEQYF
>many|14|TRBV7-9|TRBJ2-1|NA
TGTGCCAGCAGCTTGGCGGGCCGAAACAATGAGCAGTTCTTC
CASSLAGRNNEQFF
>many|14|TRBV28|TRBJ2-1|NA
TGTGCCAGCAGTTTAACCCCCCCCCAACCTCAGCAGTTCTTC
CASSLTPPQPQQFF
>many|15|TRBV20-1|TRBJ2-1|TRBD2
TGCAGTGCTACCCCCGGGACTAGACTGATGAATGAGCAGTTCTTC
CSATPGTRLMNEQFF
>many|16|TRBV4-3|TRBJ2-1|TRBD2
TGCGCCACCACCGAAAATTTAGCGGGACTCACGGGTGAGCAGTTCTTC
CATTENLAGLTGEQFF
>many|15|TRBV24-1|TRBJ2-3|TRBD2
TGTGCCACCAGTGAGGTAGCGGGCGACCCAGATACGCAGTATTTT
CATSEVAGDPDTQYF
>NA|15|TRBV10-3|TRBJ1-5|NA
TGTGCCATCAGTGAGTCGGCAGGGTGTGATCAGCCCCAGCATTTT
CAISESAGCDQPQHF
>many|14|TRBV27|TRBJ2-7|NA
TGTGCCAGCAGTTTATCCCCTCACAACTACGAGCAGTACTTC
CASSLSPHNYEQYF
>many|13|TRBV9|TRBJ1-1|NA
TGTGCCAGCACCGGGCAGGGAGGGACTGAAGCTTTCTTT
CASTGQGGTEAFF
>many|15|TRBV7-9|TRBJ2-1|NA
TGTGCCAGCAGCTCCTTAACGAGCTCCTACAATGAGCAGTTCTTC
CASSSLTSSYNEQFF
>many|16|TRBV19|TRBJ2-3|NA
TGTGCCAGTAGTAGGTCGGCGTCTTTACGCACAGATACGCAGTATTTT
CASSRSASLRTDTQYF
>many|13|TRBV20-1|TRBJ1-1|NA
TGCAGTGCTCCTAAGCGGGGTCTAGTCGAAGCTTTCTTT
CSAPKRGLVEAFF